Presented here are 23 T cell receptor beta chains from one specimen sequenced in a study of patients and donors after allogeneic stem cell transplantation. TCRdb fed the RT-PCR reads into MiXCR, producing one record per CDR3 protein. The repertoire holds 920,000 or so distinct CDR3 sequences, with 15% to 20% as singletons. Sequenced: blood, either unsorted or a sorted T cell fraction (not recorded which). The receptors were sampled from a human donor who was either an allogeneic HSCT recipient or a stem cell or donor lymphocyte infusion donor (not recorded which). It is not recorded whose cells these are; they may come from a transplant donor.

This clonotype has a handful of counts. The rearrangement joins TRBV29-1 to TRBJ1-4, with a tentative D call TRBD1 (5 bases). There are 12 residues in the CDR3. Germline CDR1 reads SQVTM; CDR2 reads ANQGSEA. Trimming stripped 1 base from V and 10 bases from J, with 10 bases between. The CDR3 sequence: CSVEGTQGKLFF. The CDR3 bases are TGCAGCGTTGAAGGGACACAAGGAAAACTGTTTTTT.

This clonotype was seen more than once but under ten times. This chain links TRBV15 with TRBJ2-6; 7 bases line up with TRBD2. The V gene end was trimmed by 6 bases and the J gene end by 2 bases; junction bases not matched to a gene: 1. Germline V gene lookup returns CDR1 LNHNV and CDR2 YYDKDF (reference sequence). This CDR3 has 14 amino acids. The CDR3 DNA reads as TGTGCCACCAGAGGGAGGGCTGGGGCCAACGTCCTGACTTTC. Protein sequence: CATRGRAGANVLTF.

This clonotype occurred a few times. V is TRBV20-1 and J is TRBJ2-1, with D uncertain. V lost 5 bases, J lost 5 bases, and 10 bases lay in between. Per germline, CDR1 DFQATT and CDR2 SNEGSKA (reference sequence). This CDR3 comprises 12 residues. CDR3 in amino acids: CSAQSDNNEQFF. Written as DNA, the CDR3 is TGCAGTGCTCAGAGCGATAACAATGAGCAGTTCTTC.

V is TRBV2 and J is TRBJ2-7, with D perhaps TRBD1 (6 bases). V lost 7 bases and J lost 3, with 10 bases in between. The CDR3 length is 12 residues. Germline lookup yields CDR1 SNHLY and CDR2 FYNNEI. The CDR3 loop is CASMVRGYEQYF. The CDR3 nucleotides read TGTGCCAGCATGGTCAGGGGCTACGAGCAGTACTTC.

In its sample, this clonotype was seen a few times. V usage is TRBV7-9 and J usage is TRBJ2-7, with TRBD1 matching 8 bases. Per the germline V gene, CDR1 is SEHNR and CDR2 is FQNEAQ (reference sequence). V gave up 7 bases and J gave up 3 bases; unmatched junction bases: 8. The CDR3 spans 14 residues. As DNA, the CDR3 is TGTGCCAGCACCCTCGCCGGGACAGGCTACGAGCAGTACTTC. Its protein product is CASTLAGTGYEQYF.

This rearrangement joins TRBV4-3 to TRBJ2-6, with TRBD1 matching over 9 bases. The CDR3 consists of 18 residues. V gave up 4 bases and J gave up 1 base; unmatched junction bases: 8. CDR1 is LGHNA and CDR2 is YSLEER in the germline V gene. The CDR3 DNA follows: TGCGCCAGCAGCCTCGGGACAGGGAGGACTTCTGGGGCCAACGTCCTGACTTTC. Encoded protein: CASSLGTGRTSGANVLTF.

The chain employs TRBV5-1 and TRBJ1-2, with 7 bases identical to TRBD1. V shed 4 bases, J shed 8 bases, and the junction held 8 bases outside the gene matches. The CDR3 extends over 13 amino acids. Germline lookup yields CDR1 SGHRS and CDR2 YFSETQ. In nucleotides, the CDR3 is TGCGCCAGCAGCCCCGACAGGGCGGGCGGCTACACCTTC. Translation gives CASSPDRAGGYTF.

This clonotype was recorded a few times. A read error may produce the germline difference seen at one junction end. The rearrangement links TRBV7-7 to TRBJ1-4; D gene ambiguous. Germline assignment: CDR1 SSHAT and CDR2 FNYEAQ (reference sequence). The length of the CDR3 is 16 residues. DNA of the CDR3: TGTGCTAGCAGCTCCGACCGGGAAAGGAATAATGAAAAACTGTTTTTT. Translation: CASSSDRERNNEKLFF.

This clonotype was found a few times. V usage is TRBV7-6 and J usage is TRBJ2-2; either TRBD1 or TRBD2 may fit D (5 bases each). Germline values: CDR1 SGHVS, CDR2 FNYEAQ. The CDR3 contains 13 residues. The V and J ends lost 1 base and 6 bases respectively, with 6 bases between them. CDR3 sequence: CASSLGGSGELFF. As DNA, the CDR3 is TGTGCCAGCAGCTTAGGGGGGTCCGGGGAGCTGTTTTTT.

The genes are TRBV7-2 and TRBJ1-5; D possibly corresponds to TRBD1 (5 bases). The CDR3 runs to 17 residues. Trimming took off 6 bases at V and 0 bases at J, with 18 bases between the two ends. Germline V gene data show CDR1 as SGHTA and CDR2 as FQGNSA. In DNA form, the CDR3 reads TGTGCCAGCAGTCCGGGACGGAGAACACATAGCAATCAGCCCCAGCATTTT. Amino acids: CASSPGRRTHSNQPQHF.

This clonotype was picked up a small number of times. The genes are TRBV20-1 and TRBJ1-3; D perhaps matches TRBD1 (5 bases). Germline V lookup: CDR1 DFQATT, CDR2 SNEGSKA (reference sequence). This CDR3 comprises 19 residues. Trimming took 3 bases from V and 0 from J, leaving 24 bases between them. The CDR3 region has the DNA TGCAGTGCTAGGGGGTATTTGGGGGAGGGGCTGAGCTCTGGAAACACCATATATTTT. Encoded protein: CSARGYLGEGLSSGNTIYF.

V usage is TRBV2 and J usage is TRBJ1-1, with 8 positions matching TRBD1. V shed 6 bases and J 4 bases; nucleotides not matched to a gene: 7. This CDR3 comprises 14 residues. Germline CDR1 is SNHLY and CDR2 is FYNNEI. This chain's CDR3 is CASRTDRGGTEAFF. Here the CDR3 DNA reads TGTGCCAGCAGGACCGACAGGGGAGGCACTGAAGCTTTCTTT.

J is TRBJ1-1 and V is TRBV7-6; D gene uncertain. Per germline, CDR1 SGHVS and CDR2 FNYEAQ. V was cut by 5 bases and J by 4 bases, with 17 bases left in between. The CDR3 runs 15 residues. The CDR3 DNA is TGTGCCAGCAGCCCCAGTGGAGGAACGGGCACTGAAGCTTTCTTT. Protein sequence: CASSPSGGTGTEAFF.

The CDR3 bases are TGCAGTGCTAGGGACAGGGGGAGGTATAGCAATCAGCCCCAGCATTTT. This encodes CSARDRGRYSNQPQHF. V gene TRBV20-1 combines with J gene TRBJ1-5, with TRBD1 identical over 10 bases. Germline values: CDR1 DFQATT, CDR2 SNEGSKA (reference sequence). V trimming: 3 bases; J trimming: 0 bases; junction bases outside the gene matches: 5. The CDR3 runs 16 residues.

This chain links TRBV20-1 with TRBJ1-2; a possible D gene is TRBD1 (5 bases). The CDR3 has 12 residues. Trimming cost V 6 bases and J 2 bases, with 10 bases left between them. Germline CDR1 is DFQATT and CDR2 is SNEGSKA (reference sequence). CDR3 sequence (DNA): TGCAGTGCCCGGGACGGAAACTATGGCTACACCTTC. This translates into CSARDGNYGYTF.

V and J are TRBV5-1 and TRBJ2-2; 9 bases fit TRBD2. Germline-derived CDR1 and CDR2 are SGHRS and YFSETQ. The CDR3 length is 15 residues. Unmatched junction bases numbered 2, after V lost 4 bases and J lost 1 base. The CDR3 loop is CASSPAGGNTGELFF. CDR3 bases: TGCGCCAGCAGCCCAGCGGGGGGGAACACCGGGGAGCTGTTTTTT.

This clonotype occurred a few times. The V gene is TRBV12-3 or TRBV12-4, the J gene TRBJ2-5, with TRBD2 matching 10 bases. V trimming: 5 bases; J trimming: 2 bases; junction bases outside the gene matches: 17. The CDR3 loop spans 19 amino acids. The CDR3 region has the DNA TGTGCCAGCAGTGCGGTTAGCGGGGGGCCCCACCCGTCACAAGAGACCCAGTACTTC. As protein: CASSAVSGGPHPSQETQYF.

This clonotype was seen a few times. V gene TRBV29-1 combines with J gene TRBJ1-2; D gene ambiguous. The CDR3 is made up of 11 amino acids. CDR1 and CDR2 (germline): SQVTM, ANQGSEA. V lost 2 bases and J lost 4, with 5 bases in between. The CDR3 reads CSVEKRYGYTF. CDR3 coding DNA: TGCAGCGTTGAAAAGCGCTATGGCTACACCTTC.

This clonotype was picked up a small number of times. The CDR3 DNA follows: TGTGCCTGGAGTGGGGGACCCGCCAATGAGCAGTTCTTC. It translates to CAWSGGPANEQFF. The V call is TRBV30, the J call TRBJ2-1; possibly TRBD1 or TRBD2 for D (5 bases each). V lost 1 base to trimming and J lost 6 bases, with 10 bases between them. The CDR3 runs 13 residues. The germline gives CDR1 GTSNPN, CDR2 SVGIG (reference sequence).

This clonotype was seen a few times. The chain links TRBV6-5 to TRBJ1-3; D remains ambiguous. The CDR3 consists of 14 residues. The germline CDR1 and CDR2 sequences are MNHEY and SVGAGI. Trimming shortened V by 2 bases and J by 3 bases, and 8 bases separated the two germline ends. This CDR3 reads CASSYDFGGNTIYF. In DNA, the CDR3 is TGTGCCAGCAGTTACGATTTCGGTGGAAACACCATATATTTT.

This clonotype was seen more than once but under ten times. The V gene is TRBV6-5, the J gene TRBJ2-5; TRBD2 might be the D (5 bases). Trimming removed 1 base from V and 5 bases from J, with 14 bases in between. CDR3 length: 15 amino acids. Per germline, CDR1 MNHEY and CDR2 SVGAGI. The CDR3 DNA sequence: TGTGCCAGCAGTTACTACTCCACGAGAGGGGAGACCCAGTACTTC. The encoded protein is CASSYYSTRGETQYF.

V is TRBV5-1 and J is TRBJ2-1; a weak D match, TRBD1 (5 bases). V was shortened by 2 bases and J by 8 bases, with 14 bases between the two germline ends. Germline CDR1 SGHRS, CDR2 YFSETQ. The CDR3 is made up of 14 amino acids. The CDR3 sequence: CASSFIQGRDEQFF. The DNA for the CDR3 is TGCGCCAGCAGCTTTATTCAGGGTAGGGATGAGCAGTTCTTC.

This clonotype has only a few counts. CDR3 sequence: CASSLNTHRYTEAFF. The CDR3 DNA sequence: TGTGCCAGCAGCTTAAACACCCACAGATACACTGAAGCTTTCTTT. The gene calls are TRBV7-2 and TRBJ1-1, with D uncertain. V was clipped by 2 bases and J by 3 bases, with 13 bases between them. The CDR3 is 15 residues long. CDR1 SGHTA and CDR2 FQGNSA come from the germline V gene.